This TCR beta chain appears in the sequencing data of a study of siplizumab effects on memory and regulatory T cells. Germline V gene lookup returns CDR1 SEHNR and CDR2 FQNEAQ (reference sequence). V gave up 3 bases and J gave up 0 bases, with 12 bases separating them. CDR3 length: 15 residues. General study results and limits: Of the alloreactive clones, only a minor fraction mapped to unstimulated subsets. The study found that siplizumab significantly reduced alloreactive sequences traceable to unstimulated CD4+ memory cells.

This clone was seen just once. Its antigen remains unknown. Assay: immunoSEQ multiplex PCR; the TCRdb copy retains only in-frame clones and omits some. Of some 100,000 clones listed, roughly 95% are singletons. This rearrangement joins TRBV7-9 to TRBJ2-7; the D is unclear. The specimen was naive CD4+ T cells sorted from blood. The sequence was obtained from a human donor in good health. The CDR3 DNA sequence: TGTGCCAGCAGCTTCATGGGCAGCCCCTCCTACGAGCAGTACTTC. Its translation is CASSFMGSPSYEQYF. The full variable domain, with the rest looked up from reference TRBV7-9 and TRBJ2-7, is DTGVSQNPRHKITKRGQNVTFRCDPISEHNRLYWYRQTLGQGPEFLTYFQNEAQLEKSRLLSDRFSAERPKGSFSTLEIQRTEQGDSAMYLCASSFMGSPSYEQYFGPGTRLTVT.